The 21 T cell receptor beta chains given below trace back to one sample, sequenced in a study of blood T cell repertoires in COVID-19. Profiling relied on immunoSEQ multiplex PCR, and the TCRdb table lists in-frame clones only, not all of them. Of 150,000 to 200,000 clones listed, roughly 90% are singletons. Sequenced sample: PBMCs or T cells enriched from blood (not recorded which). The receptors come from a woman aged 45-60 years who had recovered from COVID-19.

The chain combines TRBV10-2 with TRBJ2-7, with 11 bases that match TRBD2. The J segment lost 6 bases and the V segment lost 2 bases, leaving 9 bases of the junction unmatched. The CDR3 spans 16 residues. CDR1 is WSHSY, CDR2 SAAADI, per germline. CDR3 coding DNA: TGCGCCAGCAGTGAGAGGAGGCTAGCGGGAGGTAGCGAGCAGTACTTC. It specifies CASSERRLAGGSEQYF.

CDR3 sequence reads: CAISRSNEKLFF. DNA of the CDR3: TGTGCCATCAGCCGGTCTAATGAAAAACTGTTTTTT. The chain combines TRBV10-3 with TRBJ1-4; D not resolved. Trimming took 6 bases from V and 3 from J, leaving 5 bases between them. The V gene's germline CDR1 is ENHRY and CDR2 SYGVKD. There are 12 residues in the CDR3.

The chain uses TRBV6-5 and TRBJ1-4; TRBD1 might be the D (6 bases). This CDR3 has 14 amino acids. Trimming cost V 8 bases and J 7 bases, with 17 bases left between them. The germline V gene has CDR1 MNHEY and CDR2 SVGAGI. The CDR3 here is CASSNTGFGEKLFF. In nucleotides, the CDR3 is TGTGCCAGCTCAAATACAGGGTTCGGTGAAAAACTGTTTTTT.

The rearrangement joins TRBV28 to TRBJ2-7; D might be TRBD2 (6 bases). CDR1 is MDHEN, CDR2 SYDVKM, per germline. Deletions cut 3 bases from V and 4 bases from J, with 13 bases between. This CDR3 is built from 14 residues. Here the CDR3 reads CASSFLPAGYEQYF. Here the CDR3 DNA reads TGTGCCAGCAGTTTCCTCCCTGCGGGGTACGAGCAGTACTTC.

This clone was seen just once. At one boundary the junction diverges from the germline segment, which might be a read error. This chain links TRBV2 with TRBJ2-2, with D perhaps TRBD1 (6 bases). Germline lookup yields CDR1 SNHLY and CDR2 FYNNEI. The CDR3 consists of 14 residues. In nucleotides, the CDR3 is TGTGCCACCCTACGGACAGCGAAGACCGGGGAGCTGTTTTTT. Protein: CATLRTAKTGELFF.

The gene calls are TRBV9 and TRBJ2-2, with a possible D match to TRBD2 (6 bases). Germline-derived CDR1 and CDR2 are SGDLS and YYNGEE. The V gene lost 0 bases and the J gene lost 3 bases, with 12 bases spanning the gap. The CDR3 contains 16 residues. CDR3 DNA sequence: TGTGCCAGCAGCGTAGGTAATAGCGGCCACACCGGGGAGCTGTTTTTT. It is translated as CASSVGNSGHTGELFF.

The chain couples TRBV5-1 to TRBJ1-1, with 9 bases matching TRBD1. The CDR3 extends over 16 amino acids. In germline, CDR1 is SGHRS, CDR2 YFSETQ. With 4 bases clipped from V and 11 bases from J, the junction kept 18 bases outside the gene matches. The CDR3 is CASSPAPGQGGTKAFF. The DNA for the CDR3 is TGCGCCAGCAGCCCAGCGCCGGGACAGGGAGGAACGAAGGCTTTCTTT.

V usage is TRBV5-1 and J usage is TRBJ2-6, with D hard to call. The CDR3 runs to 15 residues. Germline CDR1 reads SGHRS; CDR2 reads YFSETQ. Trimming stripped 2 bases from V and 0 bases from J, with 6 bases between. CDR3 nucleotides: TGCGCCAGCAGCTTTTTATTCTCTGGGGCCAACGTCCTGACTTTC. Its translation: CASSFLFSGANVLTF.

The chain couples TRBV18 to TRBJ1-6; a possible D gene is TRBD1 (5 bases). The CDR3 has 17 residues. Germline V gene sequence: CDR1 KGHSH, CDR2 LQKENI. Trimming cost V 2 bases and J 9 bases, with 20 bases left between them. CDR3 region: CASSPTVDSTVSSPLHF. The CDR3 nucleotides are TGTGCCAGCTCACCAACCGTGGATTCGACAGTTTCTTCACCCCTCCACTTT.

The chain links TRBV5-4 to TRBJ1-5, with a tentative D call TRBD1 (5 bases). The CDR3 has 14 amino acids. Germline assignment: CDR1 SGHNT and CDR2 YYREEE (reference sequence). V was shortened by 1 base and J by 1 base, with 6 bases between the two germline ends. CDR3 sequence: CASSLKGSNQPQHF. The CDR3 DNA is TGTGCCAGCAGCTTGAAGGGGAGCAATCAGCCCCAGCATTTT.

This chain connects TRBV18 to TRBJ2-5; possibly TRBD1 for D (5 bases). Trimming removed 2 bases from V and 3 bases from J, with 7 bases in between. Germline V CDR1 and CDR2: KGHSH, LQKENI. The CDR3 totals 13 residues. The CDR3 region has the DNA TGTGCCAGCTCACCAGGGGCAAAAGAGACCCAGTACTTC. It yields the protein CASSPGAKETQYF. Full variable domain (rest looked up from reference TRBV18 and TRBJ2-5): NAGVMQNPRHLVRRRGQEARLRCSPMKGHSHVYWYRQLPEEGLKFMVYLQKENIIDESGMPKERFSAEFPKEGPSILRIQQVVRGDSAAYFCASSPGAKETQYFGPGTRLLVL.

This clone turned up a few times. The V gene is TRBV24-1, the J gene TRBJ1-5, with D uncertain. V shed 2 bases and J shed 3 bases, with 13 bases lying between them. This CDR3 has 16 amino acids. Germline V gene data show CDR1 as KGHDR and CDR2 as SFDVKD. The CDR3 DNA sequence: TGTGCCACCAGTGATTCCCGGAAGACAAACAATCAGCCCCAGCATTTT. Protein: CATSDSRKTNNQPQHF.

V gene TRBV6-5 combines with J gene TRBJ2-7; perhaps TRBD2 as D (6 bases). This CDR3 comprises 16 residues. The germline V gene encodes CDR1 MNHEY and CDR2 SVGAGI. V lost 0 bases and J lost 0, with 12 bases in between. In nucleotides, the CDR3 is TGTGCCAGCAGTTACTCGAGTCGGGGAGGCTCCTACGAGCAGTACTTC. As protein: CASSYSSRGGSYEQYF.

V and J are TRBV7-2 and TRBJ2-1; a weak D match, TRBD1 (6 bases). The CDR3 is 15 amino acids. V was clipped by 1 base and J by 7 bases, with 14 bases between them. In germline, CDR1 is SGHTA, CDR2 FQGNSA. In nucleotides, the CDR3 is TGTGCCAGCAGCTTAGACAGGGCCTTGGGGAATGAGCAGTTCTTC. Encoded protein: CASSLDRALGNEQFF.

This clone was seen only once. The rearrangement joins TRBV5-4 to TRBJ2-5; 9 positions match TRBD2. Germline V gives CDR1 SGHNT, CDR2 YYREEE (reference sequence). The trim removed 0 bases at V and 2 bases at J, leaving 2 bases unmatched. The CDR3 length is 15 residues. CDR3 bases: TGTGCCAGCAGCTTGGCTAGCGGGAATCAAGAGACCCAGTACTTC. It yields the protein CASSLASGNQETQYF.

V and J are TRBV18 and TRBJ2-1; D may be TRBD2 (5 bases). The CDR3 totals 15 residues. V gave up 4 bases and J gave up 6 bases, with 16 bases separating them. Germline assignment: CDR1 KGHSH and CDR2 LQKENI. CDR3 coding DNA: TGTGCCAGCTCACTTCGGACCAGTGCGGGCAATGAGCAGTTCTTC. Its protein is CASSLRTSAGNEQFF. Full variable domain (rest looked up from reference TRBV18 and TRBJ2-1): NAGVMQNPRHLVRRRGQEARLRCSPMKGHSHVYWYRQLPEEGLKFMVYLQKENIIDESGMPKERFSAEFPKEGPSILRIQQVVRGDSAAYFCASSLRTSAGNEQFFGPGTRLTVL.

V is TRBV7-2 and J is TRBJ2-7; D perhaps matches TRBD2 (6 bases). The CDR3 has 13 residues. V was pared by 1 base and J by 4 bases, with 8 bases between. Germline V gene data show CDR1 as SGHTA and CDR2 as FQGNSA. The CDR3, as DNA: TGTGCCAGCAGCTTAGGAGCGGGTTACGAGCAGTACTTC. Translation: CASSLGAGYEQYF.

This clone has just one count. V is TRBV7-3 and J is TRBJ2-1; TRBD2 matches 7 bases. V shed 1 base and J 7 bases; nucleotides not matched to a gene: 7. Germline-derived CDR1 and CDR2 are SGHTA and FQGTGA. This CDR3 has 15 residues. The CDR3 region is CASSLIRGRKNEQFF. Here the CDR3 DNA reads TGTGCCAGCAGCTTAATACGCGGGAGAAAAAATGAGCAGTTCTTC.

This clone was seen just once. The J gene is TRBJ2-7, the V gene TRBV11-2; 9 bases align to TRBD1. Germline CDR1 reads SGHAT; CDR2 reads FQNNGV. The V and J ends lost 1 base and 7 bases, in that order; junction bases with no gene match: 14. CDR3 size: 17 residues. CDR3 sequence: CASSLGTFGQGSQEQYF. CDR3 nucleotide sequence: TGTGCCAGCAGCTTAGGGACATTTGGACAGGGGTCCCAGGAGCAGTACTTC.

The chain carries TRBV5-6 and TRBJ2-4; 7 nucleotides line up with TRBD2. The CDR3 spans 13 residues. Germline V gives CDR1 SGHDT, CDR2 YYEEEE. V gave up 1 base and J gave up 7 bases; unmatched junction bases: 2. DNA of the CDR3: TGTGCCAGCAGCTTGTGGCGGGAGAACATTCAGTACTTC. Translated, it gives CASSLWRENIQYF.

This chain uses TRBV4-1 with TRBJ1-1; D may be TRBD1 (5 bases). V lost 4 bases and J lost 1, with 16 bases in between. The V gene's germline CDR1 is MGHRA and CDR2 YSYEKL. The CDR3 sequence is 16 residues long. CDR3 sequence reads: CASSRSTGLGNTEAFF. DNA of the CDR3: TGCGCCAGCAGCCGCAGCACGGGACTGGGGAACACTGAAGCTTTCTTT.